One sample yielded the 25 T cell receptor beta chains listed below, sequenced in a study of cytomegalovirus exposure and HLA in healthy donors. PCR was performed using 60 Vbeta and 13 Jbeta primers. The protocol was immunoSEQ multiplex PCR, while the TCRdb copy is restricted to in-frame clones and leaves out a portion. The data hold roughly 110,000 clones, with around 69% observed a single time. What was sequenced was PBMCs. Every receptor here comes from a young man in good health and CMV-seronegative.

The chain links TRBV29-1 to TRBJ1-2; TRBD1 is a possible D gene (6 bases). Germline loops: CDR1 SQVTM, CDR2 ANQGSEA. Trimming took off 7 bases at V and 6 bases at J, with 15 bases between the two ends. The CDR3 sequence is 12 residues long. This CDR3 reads CSALDSIDGYTF. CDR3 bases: TGCAGCGCCCTGGACAGTATCGATGGCTACACCTTC.

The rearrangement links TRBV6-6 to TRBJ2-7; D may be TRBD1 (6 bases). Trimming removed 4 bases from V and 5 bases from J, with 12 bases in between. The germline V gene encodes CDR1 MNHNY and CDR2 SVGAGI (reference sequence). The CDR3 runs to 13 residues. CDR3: CASSWDKKNEQYF. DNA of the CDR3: TGTGCCAGCAGTTGGGACAAAAAAAACGAGCAGTACTTC.

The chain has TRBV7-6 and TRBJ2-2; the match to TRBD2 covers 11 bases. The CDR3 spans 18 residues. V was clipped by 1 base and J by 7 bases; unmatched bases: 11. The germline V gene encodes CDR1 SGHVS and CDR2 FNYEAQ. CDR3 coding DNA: TGTGCCAGCAGCTTAGTTCTAGCGGGGGGCCCTAGGAGCGGGGAGCTGTTTTTT. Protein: CASSLVLAGGPRSGELFF.

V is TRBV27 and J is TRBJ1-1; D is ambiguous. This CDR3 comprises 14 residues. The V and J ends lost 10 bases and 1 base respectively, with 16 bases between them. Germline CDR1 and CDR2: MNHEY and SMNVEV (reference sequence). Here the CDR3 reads CATPQPTGNTEAFF. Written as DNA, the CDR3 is TGTGCCACCCCCCAGCCCACGGGGAACACTGAAGCTTTCTTT.

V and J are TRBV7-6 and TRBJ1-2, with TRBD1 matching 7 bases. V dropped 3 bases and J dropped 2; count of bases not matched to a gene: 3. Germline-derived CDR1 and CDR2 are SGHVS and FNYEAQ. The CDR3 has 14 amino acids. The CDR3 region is CASSLGDSNYGYTF. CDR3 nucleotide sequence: TGTGCCAGCAGCTTGGGGGACAGCAACTATGGCTACACCTTC.

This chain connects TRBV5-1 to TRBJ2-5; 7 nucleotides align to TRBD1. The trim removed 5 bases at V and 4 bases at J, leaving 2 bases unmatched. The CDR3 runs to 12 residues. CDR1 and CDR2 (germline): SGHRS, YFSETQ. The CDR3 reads CASRSGGETQYF. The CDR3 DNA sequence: TGCGCCAGCAGGTCAGGGGGAGAGACCCAGTACTTC.

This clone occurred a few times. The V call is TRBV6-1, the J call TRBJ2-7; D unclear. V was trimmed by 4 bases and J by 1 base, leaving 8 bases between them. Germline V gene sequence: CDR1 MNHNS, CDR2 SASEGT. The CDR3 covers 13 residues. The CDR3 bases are TGTGCCAGCAGTGGCGAAAAATCCTACGAGCAGTACTTC. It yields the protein CASSGEKSYEQYF.

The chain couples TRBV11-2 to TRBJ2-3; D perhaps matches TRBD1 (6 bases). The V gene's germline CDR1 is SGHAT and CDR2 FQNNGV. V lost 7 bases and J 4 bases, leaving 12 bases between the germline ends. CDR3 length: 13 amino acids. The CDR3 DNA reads TGTGCCAGCACCGCTAAGGGGGCAGATACGCAGTATTTT. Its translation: CASTAKGADTQYF.

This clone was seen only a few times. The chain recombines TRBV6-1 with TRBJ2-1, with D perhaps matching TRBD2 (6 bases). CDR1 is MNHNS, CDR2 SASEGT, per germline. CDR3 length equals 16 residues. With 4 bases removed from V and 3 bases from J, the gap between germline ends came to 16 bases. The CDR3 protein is CASSGLGRGDYNEQFF. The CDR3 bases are TGTGCCAGCAGTGGCCTGGGGCGGGGTGACTACAATGAGCAGTTCTTC.

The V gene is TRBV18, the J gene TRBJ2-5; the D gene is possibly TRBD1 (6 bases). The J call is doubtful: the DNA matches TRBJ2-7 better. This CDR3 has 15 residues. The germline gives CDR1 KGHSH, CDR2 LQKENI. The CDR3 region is CASSLQGPPHYEQYF. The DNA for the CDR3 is TGTGCCAGCTCACTTCAGGGGCCTCCCCACTACGAGCAGTACTTC.

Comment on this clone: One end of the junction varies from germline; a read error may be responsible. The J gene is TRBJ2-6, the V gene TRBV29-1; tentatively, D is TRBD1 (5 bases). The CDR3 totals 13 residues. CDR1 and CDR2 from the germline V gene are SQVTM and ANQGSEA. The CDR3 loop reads CSVGDTGANVLPF. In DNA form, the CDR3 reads TGCAGCGTAGGAGACACTGGGGCCAACGTCCTGCCTTTC.

The CDR3 is CASSPGLAGYEQYF. CDR3 bases: TGTGCCAGTAGCCCAGGACTAGCGGGATACGAGCAGTACTTC. J is TRBJ2-7 and V is TRBV19, with 12 bases that match TRBD2. The V and J ends lost 6 bases and 4 bases, in that order; junction bases with no gene match: 4. This CDR3 region has 14 residues. CDR1 LNHDA and CDR2 SQIVND come from the germline V gene (reference sequence).

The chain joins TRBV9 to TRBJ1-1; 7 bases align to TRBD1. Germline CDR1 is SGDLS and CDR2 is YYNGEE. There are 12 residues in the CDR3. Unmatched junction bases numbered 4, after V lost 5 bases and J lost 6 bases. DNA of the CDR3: TGTGCCAGCAGGGGACAGTCCCCTGAAGCTTTCTTT. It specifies CASRGQSPEAFF.

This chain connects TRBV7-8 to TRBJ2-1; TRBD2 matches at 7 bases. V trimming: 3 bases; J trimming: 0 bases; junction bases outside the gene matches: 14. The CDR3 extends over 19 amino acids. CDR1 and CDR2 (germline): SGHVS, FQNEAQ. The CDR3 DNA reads TGTGCCAGCAGCTTTGGGGGTCTGGGGGGGGGATACTCCTACAATGAGCAGTTCTTC. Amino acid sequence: CASSFGGLGGGYSYNEQFF.

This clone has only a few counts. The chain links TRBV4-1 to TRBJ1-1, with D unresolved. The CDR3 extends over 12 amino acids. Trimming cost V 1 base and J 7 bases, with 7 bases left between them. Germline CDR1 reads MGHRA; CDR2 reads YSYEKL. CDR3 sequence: CASSQGQFEAFF. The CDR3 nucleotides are TGCGCCAGCAGCCAAGGGCAATTTGAAGCTTTCTTT.

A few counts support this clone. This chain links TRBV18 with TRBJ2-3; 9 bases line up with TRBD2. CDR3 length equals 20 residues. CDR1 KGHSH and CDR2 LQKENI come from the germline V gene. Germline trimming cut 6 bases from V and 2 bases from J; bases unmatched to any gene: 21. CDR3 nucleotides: TGTGCCAGCTCTCGCGAGGAGCGGGGGGCCTTCCTCCACTTCACAGATACGCAGTATTTT. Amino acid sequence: CASSREERGAFLHFTDTQYF.

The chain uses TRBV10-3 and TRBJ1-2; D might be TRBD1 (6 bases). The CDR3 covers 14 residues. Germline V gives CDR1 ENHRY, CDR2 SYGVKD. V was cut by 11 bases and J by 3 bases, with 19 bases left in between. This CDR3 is CAVWGGGRDYGYTF. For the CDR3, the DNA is TGTGCCGTCTGGGGCGGGGGGCGCGACTATGGCTACACCTTC.

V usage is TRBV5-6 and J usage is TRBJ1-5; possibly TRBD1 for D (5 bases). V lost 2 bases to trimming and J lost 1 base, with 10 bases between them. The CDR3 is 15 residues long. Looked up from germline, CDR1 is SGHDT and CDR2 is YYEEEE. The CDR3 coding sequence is TGTGCCAGCAGCTTCGGGGGGGGGAGCAATCAGCCCCAGCATTTT. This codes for CASSFGGGSNQPQHF.

In DNA, the CDR3 is TGCAGCGTTGGGGACAGGAGGGCTGAAGCTTTCTTT. Translation gives CSVGDRRAEAFF. The V gene is TRBV29-1, the J gene TRBJ1-1; 8 bases fit TRBD1. V was pared by 4 bases and J by 6 bases, with 4 bases of the junction left unmatched. The CDR3 length is 12 residues. Germline-derived CDR1 and CDR2 are SQVTM and ANQGSEA.

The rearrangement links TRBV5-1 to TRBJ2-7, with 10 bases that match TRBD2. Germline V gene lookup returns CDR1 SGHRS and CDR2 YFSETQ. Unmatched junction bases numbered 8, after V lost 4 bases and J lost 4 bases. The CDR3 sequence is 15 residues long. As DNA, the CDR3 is TGCGCCAGCAGCGAAGCGGGGGGGCCCCCTTACGAGCAGTACTTC. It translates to CASSEAGGPPYEQYF. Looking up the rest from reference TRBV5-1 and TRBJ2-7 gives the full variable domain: KAGVTQTPRYLIKTRGQQVTLSCSPISGHRSVSWYQQTPGQGLQFLFEYFSETQRNKGNFPGRFSGRQFSNSRSEMNVSTLELGDSALYLCASSEAGGPPYEQYFGPGTRLTVT.

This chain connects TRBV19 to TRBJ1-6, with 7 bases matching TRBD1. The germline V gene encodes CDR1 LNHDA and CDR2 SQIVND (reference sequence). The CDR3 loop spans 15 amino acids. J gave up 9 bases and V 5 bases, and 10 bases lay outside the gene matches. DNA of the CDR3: TGTGCCAGTAGTGCACAAACAGGGGATATTTCACCCCTCCACTTT. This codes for CASSAQTGDISPLHF.

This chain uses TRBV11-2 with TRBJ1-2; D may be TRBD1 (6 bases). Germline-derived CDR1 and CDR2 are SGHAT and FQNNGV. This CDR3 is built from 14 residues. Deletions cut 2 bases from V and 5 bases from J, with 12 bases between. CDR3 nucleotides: TGTGCCAGCAGCTTAAGGCAGGACAGTTATGGCTACACCTTC. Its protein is CASSLRQDSYGYTF.

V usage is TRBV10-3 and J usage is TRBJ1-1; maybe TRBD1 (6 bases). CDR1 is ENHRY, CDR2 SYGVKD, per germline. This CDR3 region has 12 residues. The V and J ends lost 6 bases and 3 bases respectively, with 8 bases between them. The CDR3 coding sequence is TGTGCCATCAGGAACAGGGACACTGAAGCTTTCTTT. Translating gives CAIRNRDTEAFF.

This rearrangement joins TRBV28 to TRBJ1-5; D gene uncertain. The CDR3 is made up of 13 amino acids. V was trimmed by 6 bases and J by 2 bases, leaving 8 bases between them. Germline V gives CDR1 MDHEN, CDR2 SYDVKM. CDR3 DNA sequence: TGTGCCAGCAGGGGCCGTGGCAATCAGCCCCAGCATTTT. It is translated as CASRGRGNQPQHF. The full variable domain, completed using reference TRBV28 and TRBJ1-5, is DVKVTQSSRYLVKRTGEKVFLECVQDMDHENMFWYRQDPGLGLRLIYFSYDVKMKEKGDIPEGYSVSREKKERFSLILESASTNQTSMYLCASRGRGNQPQHFGDGTRLSIL.

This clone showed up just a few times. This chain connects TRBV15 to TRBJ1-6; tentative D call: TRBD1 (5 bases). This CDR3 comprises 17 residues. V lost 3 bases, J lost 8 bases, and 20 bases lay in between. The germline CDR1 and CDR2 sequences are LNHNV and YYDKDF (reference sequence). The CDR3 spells CATSSPGLQSPYSPLHF. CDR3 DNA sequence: TGTGCCACCAGCAGTCCGGGACTCCAGAGTCCCTATTCACCCCTCCACTTT.